This note documents a single T cell receptor beta chain sequence. No antigen is known for it. Thyroid surgery was performed in patients who had received no treatment beforehand. CDR1 is SGHRS, CDR2 YFSETQ, per germline. Trimming removed 1 base from V and 1 base from J, with 15 bases in between. This CDR3 has 17 residues. The data derive from a study of metastatic and nonmetastatic thyroid tumors. About the research overall: A comparison of repertoires was made across blood and tumor or nodule tissue from malignant and benign thyroid patients.

Original data processing: It was from CDR3 differences across clinicopathological groups that a distant-metastasis classifier for papillary thyroid cancer was built. TCRdb reanalyzed the PCR reads with MiXCR. Clone size and V and J calls follow TCRdb, not the original study. Counted here are roughly 14,000 clones, 20% to 30% occurring once; the ten biggest clones make up roughly 7.1%. Notes on the study in general: Reportedly, malignant thyroid tumors had significantly higher TCR beta diversity than benign nodules, in blood and tumor.

This chain joins TRBV5-1 and TRBJ2-1; TRBD1 or TRBD2 may be the D gene (5 bases each). The sequence was collected from a female donor with papillary thyroid cancer or a benign thyroid nodule (not recorded which). Some clones in this sample may be carry-over from other donors' samples. The sequencing input was tumor tissue. The DNA for the CDR3 is TGCGCCAGCAGCTTGACACTGACTGGGGGTTCCTACAATGAGCAGTTCTTC. It specifies CASSLTLTGGSYNEQFF. Based on the CDR3 plus reference TRBV5-1 and TRBJ2-1, the full variable domain is KAGVTQTPRYLIKTRGQQVTLSCSPISGHRSVSWYQQTPGQGLQFLFEYFSETQRNKGNFPGRFSGRQFSNSRSEMNVSTLELGDSALYLCASSLTLTGGSYNEQFFGPGTRLTVL.